This TCR beta chain was sequenced in a study of cytomegalovirus exposure and HLA in healthy donors. Overall study findings and caveats: In a later analysis, first-cohort TCR clusters were found to tend to co-occur in the roughly 120 validation repertoires.

A note on this clone: Its antigen is as yet unknown. The junction departs from germline at one end; a sequencing error may be responsible.

The data were produced by immunoSEQ multiplex PCR, yet TCRdb's version contains in-frame clones alone and is incomplete. The data contain tens of thousands of clones, around 97% of them singletons. This clonotype originated in a man between 18 and 29 years old in good health and CMV-seronegative. Sequenced sample: PBMCs.

The CDR3 loop reads CASTLTRLAFTGELFF. CDR3 in DNA: TGTGCCAGCACCTTAACGCGACTAGCATTCACCGGGGAGCTGTTTTTT. The chain uses TRBV13 and TRBJ2-2; 7 nucleotides line up with TRBD2. The CDR3 runs to 16 residues. Germline CDR1 and CDR2: PRHDT and FYEKMQ (reference sequence).